This T cell receptor beta chain emerged from a study of OX40 agonist ivuxolimab in advanced cancers. Study information: Enrollees could have had prior anti-PD-1, anti-PD-L1 or anti-CTLA-4 therapy, which 40% to 45% had received. Study results and caveats: Antigen specificity was not determined for the expanded peripheral T cells. Partial responders treated at 0.1-3.0 mg/kg exhibited clonal expansion among the lowest measured. Expanded clones were, on average, more numerous in CD8+ T cells than in CD4+.

The CDR3 extends over 15 amino acids. V dropped 4 bases and J dropped 8 bases, with 20 bases sitting between them. Germline values: CDR1 MNHNY, CDR2 SVGAGI (reference sequence). TCRdb's copy holds only in-frame clones and misses some; the assay was immunoSEQ multiplex PCR. The profile covers under 55,000 clones, with approximately 88% appearing a single time and 14% to 15% taken by the ten largest. Concerning this clone itself: Its target is unknown.

Sequenced material: CD4+ or CD8+ T cells sorted from blood, taken in a trial of the OX40 agonist ivuxolimab. This chain connects TRBV6-6 to TRBJ1-2; D not certain. The origin of this receptor is an adult with an advanced solid tumor such as melanoma, head and neck, liver or kidney cancer. As DNA, the CDR3 is TGTGCCAGCAGTTCCGAGGGTCGGGGTGGGAGAGGCTACACCTTC. Amino acids: CASSSEGRGGRGYTF.